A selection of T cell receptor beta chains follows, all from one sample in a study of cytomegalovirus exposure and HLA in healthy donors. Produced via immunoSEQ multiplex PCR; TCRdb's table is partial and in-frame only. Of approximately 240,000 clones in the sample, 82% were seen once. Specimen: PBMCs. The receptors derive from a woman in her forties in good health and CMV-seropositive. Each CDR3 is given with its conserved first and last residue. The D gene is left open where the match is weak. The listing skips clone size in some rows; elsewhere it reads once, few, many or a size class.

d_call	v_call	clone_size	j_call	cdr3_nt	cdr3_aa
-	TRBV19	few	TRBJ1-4	TGTGCCAGTACCTCAGGGTATGCAACTAATGAAAAACTGTTTTTT	CASTSGYATNEKLFF
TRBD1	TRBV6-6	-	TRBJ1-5	TGTGCCAGCAGTTACGAGGGGGCGCGCAATCAGCCCCAGCATTTT	CASSYEGARNQPQHF
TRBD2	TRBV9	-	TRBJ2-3	TGTGCCAGCAGCGTTAGCGGGAAATCCACAGATACGCAGTATTTT	CASSVSGKSTDTQYF
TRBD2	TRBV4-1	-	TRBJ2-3	TGCGCCAGCAGCCAAGACTCAAGCGGGGGGGCAGTCGGCACAGATACGCAGTATTTT	CASSQDSSGGAVGTDTQYF
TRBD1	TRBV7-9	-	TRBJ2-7	TGTTCCAGCAGCTTAGACGAATTGGACAGGTCGGAGTACTTC	CSSSLDELDRSEYF
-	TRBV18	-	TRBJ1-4	TGTGCCAGCTCACCACCGCGGGGGAATAATGAAAAACTGTTTTTT	CASSPPRGNNEKLFF
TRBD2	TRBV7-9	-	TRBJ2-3	TGTGCCAGTGGACGGAGCGTTAGCGGGGGGGTGAATACGCAGTATTTT	CASGRSVSGGVNTQYF
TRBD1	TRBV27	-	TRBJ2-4	TGTGCCAGCAGCTACAGGGGGCAGAACATTCAGTACTTC	CASSYRGQNIQYF
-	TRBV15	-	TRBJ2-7	TGTGCCACCAGCAAGGCACAGGGCTCCTACGAGCAGTACTTC	CATSKAQGSYEQYF
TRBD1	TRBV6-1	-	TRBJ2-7	TGTGCCAGCAGTGAGCCGGGACAGGTGACCTACGAGCAGTACTTC	CASSEPGQVTYEQYF
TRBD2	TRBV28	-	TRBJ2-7	TGTGCCAGCAGTTTCTTAGCGGGAGACACCTACGAGCAGTACTTC	CASSFLAGDTYEQYF
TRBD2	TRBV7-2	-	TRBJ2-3	TGTGCCAGCAGCTTCCTAGCGGGGGGGCACTCTAGCACAGATACGCAGTATTTT	CASSFLAGGHSSTDTQYF
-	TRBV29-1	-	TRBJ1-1	TGCAGCGTTGAAATTAGGGGCAAGAACACTGAAGCTTTCTTT	CSVEIRGKNTEAFF
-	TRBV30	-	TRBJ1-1	TGTGCCTGGGGTGAGGGGTTCACTGAAGCTTTCTTT	CAWGEGFTEAFF
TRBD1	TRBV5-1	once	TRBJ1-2	TGCGCCAGCAGCCCGGGGACAGGGGGACCCGTTCAGCCTAACTATGGCTACACCTTC	CASSPGTGGPVQPNYGYTF
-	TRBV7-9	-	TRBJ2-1	TGTGCCAGCAGCTTTCGCCAGGTCAATGAGCAGTTCTTC	CASSFRQVNEQFF
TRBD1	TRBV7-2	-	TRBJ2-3	TGTGCCAGCAGCCCTAGACAGGGAATTTTAGATACGCAGTATTTT	CASSPRQGILDTQYF
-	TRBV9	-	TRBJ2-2	TGTGCCAGCAGCGCCTACGGGGGCGGGGGTGGCACCGGGGAGCTGTTTTTT	CASSAYGGGGGTGELFF
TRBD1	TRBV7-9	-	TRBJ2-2	TGTGCCAGCAGCTTAGCGCAAGGACAGGGCGACACCGGGGAGCTGTTTTTT	CASSLAQGQGDTGELFF
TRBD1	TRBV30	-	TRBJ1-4	TGTGCCTGGAGTACGCGACAGGGACGGGAAAAACTGTTTTTT	CAWSTRQGREKLFF
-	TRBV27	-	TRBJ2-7	TGTGCCAGCAGTTCGGAGGACAGGCTCAGGGAGGATGAGCAGTACTTC	CASSSEDRLREDEQYF
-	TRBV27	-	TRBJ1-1	TGTGCCAGCAGTTTGGGAGGGAACACTGAAGCTTTCTTT	CASSLGGNTEAFF
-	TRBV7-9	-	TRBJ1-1	TGTGCCAGCAGCCCGGGAGGGCGAAGGGCTTTCTTT	CASSPGGRRAFF
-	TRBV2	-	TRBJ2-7	TGTGCCACCCTCAAGGAGGGCGAGCAGTACTTC	CATLKEGEQYF
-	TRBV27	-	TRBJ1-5	TGTGCCAGCAGTTCCCTAGACAGGATTCATCAGCCCCAGCATTTT	CASSSLDRIHQPQHF
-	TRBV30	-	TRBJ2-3	TGTGCCTGGGACAGGCATAGCACAGATACGCAGTATTTT	CAWDRHSTDTQYF
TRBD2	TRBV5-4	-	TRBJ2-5	TGTGCCAGCAGCCCCGGCGGGGGGGCGCGCCAAGAGACCCAGTACTTC	CASSPGGGARQETQYF
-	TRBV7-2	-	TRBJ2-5	TGTGCCAGCAGCTTACTCAGAGGGCCGAGGCTAGAGACCCAGTACTTC	CASSLLRGPRLETQYF
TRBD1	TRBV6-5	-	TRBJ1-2	TGTGCCAGCAGACCCGCCGAGGGACAGGGCCACGGCTACACCTTC	CASRPAEGQGHGYTF
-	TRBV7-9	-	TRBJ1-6	TGTGCCAGCAGCTTAATTGTCGGGAATTCACCCCTCCACTTT	CASSLIVGNSPLHF
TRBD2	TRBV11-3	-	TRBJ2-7	TGTGCCAGCAGCTCCCCCCCGCTAGCGGGAGGGCCCCGCTACGAGCAGTACTTC	CASSSPPLAGGPRYEQYF
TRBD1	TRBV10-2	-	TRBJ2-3	TGCGCCAGCAGTGAGTTGGGACAGGGTACAGATACGCAGTATTTT	CASSELGQGTDTQYF
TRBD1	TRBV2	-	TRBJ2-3	TGTGCCAGCAGTGAATTAAGGACCCAGGGGGCAGGAGATACGCAGTATTTT	CASSELRTQGAGDTQYF
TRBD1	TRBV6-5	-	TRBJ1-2	TGTGCCAGCAGTTTGGACAGGGGAAACTATGGCTACACCTTC	CASSLDRGNYGYTF
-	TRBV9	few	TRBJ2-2	TGTGCCAGCAGCGTAGGCCCAGATTTCACCGGGGAGCTGTTTTTT	CASSVGPDFTGELFF
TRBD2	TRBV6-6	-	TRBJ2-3	TGTGCCAGCTTAGGAAGGGAGGGCCCACGAGATACGCAGTATTTT	CASLGREGPRDTQYF
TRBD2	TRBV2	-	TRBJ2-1	TGTGCCAGCAGCCAGCGGGAGATAACCTACAATGAGCAGTTCTTC	CASSQREITYNEQFF
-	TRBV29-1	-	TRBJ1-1	TGCAGCGTTGAAGAAGAGGGCAGTGAAGCTTTCTTT	CSVEEEGSEAFF
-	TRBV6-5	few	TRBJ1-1	TGTGCCAGCAGTTACTCCGGAGTAAGCGACACTGAAGCTTTCTTT	CASSYSGVSDTEAFF
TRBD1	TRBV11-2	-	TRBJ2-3	TGTGCCAGCAGCTCCCGGACAGGGCGCACAGATACGCAGTATTTT	CASSSRTGRTDTQYF
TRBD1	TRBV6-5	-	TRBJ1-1	TGTGCCAGCAGCCGCCGACAGGGGTTAACTGAAGCTTTCTTT	CASSRRQGLTEAFF
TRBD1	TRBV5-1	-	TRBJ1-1	TGCGCCAGCAGCTTTGCGTTTGGGAACCGGGACAGGGGGTTGATGGAGGACACTGAAGCTTTCTTT	CASSFAFGNRDRGLMEDTEAFF
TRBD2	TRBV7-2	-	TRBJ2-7	TGTGCCAGCGCCCCCTCAGCGGGAGTCTACGAGCAGTACTTC	CASAPSAGVYEQYF
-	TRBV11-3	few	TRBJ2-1	TGTGCCAGCAGCTTAGTCCAGGGCCCCCATGAGCAGTTCTTC	CASSLVQGPHEQFF
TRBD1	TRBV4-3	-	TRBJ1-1	TGCGCCAGCAGCCAAGTAACCAGGGGGACGACTGAAGCTTTCTTT	CASSQVTRGTTEAFF
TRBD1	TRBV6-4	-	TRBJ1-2	TGTGCCAGCAATCCCGGGACAGGGGCTCGTGGCTACACCTTC	CASNPGTGARGYTF
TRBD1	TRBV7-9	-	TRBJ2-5	TGTGCCAGCAGCTTAATTCCGACAGGGGAGACCCAGTACTTC	CASSLIPTGETQYF
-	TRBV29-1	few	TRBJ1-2	TGCAGCGCCCTCCCCCCGGGAAACCCTCCTAACTATGGCTACACCTTC	CSALPPGNPPNYGYTF
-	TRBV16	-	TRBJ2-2	TGTGCCAGCAGCCAACAGGGGAACACCGGGGAGCTGTTTTTT	CASSQQGNTGELFF
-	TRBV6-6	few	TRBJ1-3	TGTGCCAGCAGTTACTCTAGGGAGGCGAGAAACACCATATATTTT	CASSYSREARNTIYF
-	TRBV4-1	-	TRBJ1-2	TGCGCCAGCAGCCCTAATCGGGAGTATGGCTACACCTTC	CASSPNREYGYTF
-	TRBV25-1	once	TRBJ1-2	TGTGCCAGCAGTGGCCCCACCAGGATTGATGGCTACACCTTC	CASSGPTRIDGYTF
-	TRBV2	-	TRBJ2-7	TGTGCCAGCAGTGTCACGAGCTCCTACGAGCAGTACTTC	CASSVTSSYEQYF
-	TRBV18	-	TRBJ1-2	TGTGCCAGCTCACCTTCACGGGAGTATGGCTACACCTTC	CASSPSREYGYTF
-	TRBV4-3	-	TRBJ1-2	TGCGCCAGCAGCCAAGATCGGGGAGATGGCTACACCTTC	CASSQDRGDGYTF
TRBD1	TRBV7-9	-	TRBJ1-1	TGTGCCAGCAGTAACAGGGGGAAGAACACTGAAGCTTTCTTT	CASSNRGKNTEAFF
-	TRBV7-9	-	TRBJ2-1	TGTGCCAGCAGCTTGCGTCCAGGGGGCGGGGGTGAGCAGTTCTTC	CASSLRPGGGGEQFF